A single sample is the source of the 20 T cell receptor beta chains below, sequenced in a study of metastatic and nonmetastatic thyroid tumors. TCRdb re-analyzed the PCR reads through MiXCR. The sample includes approximately 6,900 clones, under 35% of them seen just once. The entire patient cohort was treatment-naive prior to thyroid surgery. Sequenced material: adjacent normal tissue. The source of these receptors is a male donor with papillary thyroid cancer or a benign thyroid nodule (not recorded which). Some clones in this sample may be carry-over from other donors' samples.

V is TRBV12-3 or TRBV12-4 and J is TRBJ2-5, with TRBD2 matching over 10 bases. This CDR3 has 15 residues. V lost 4 bases, J lost 2 bases, and 4 bases stayed unmatched. DNA for the CDR3: TGTGCCAGCAGTTATAGCGGGGGGTTGCAAGAGACCCAGTACTTC. Protein sequence: CASSYSGGLQETQYF.

Sample share makes this clone medium-sized. This chain links TRBV7-2 with TRBJ2-3; unclear D gene. Germline assignment: CDR1 SGHTA and CDR2 FQGNSA. V was trimmed by 3 bases and J by 4 bases, leaving 8 bases between them. The CDR3 is 13 amino acids. CDR3 sequence: CASSFERADTQYF. DNA for the CDR3: TGTGCCAGCAGCTTCGAGCGCGCAGATACGCAGTATTTT.

The chain is built from TRBV12-3 or TRBV12-4 and TRBJ2-7, with 7 bases matching TRBD2. Germline trimming cut 3 bases from V and 4 bases from J; bases unmatched to any gene: 6. The CDR3 consists of 14 residues. DNA of the CDR3: TGTGCCAGCAGTTTTGGGCTGGGGGGGTACGAGCAGTACTTC. Its translation: CASSFGLGGYEQYF.

The rearrangement uses TRBV12-3 or TRBV12-4 and TRBJ2-3, with D perhaps matching TRBD2 (6 bases). The CDR3 length is 13 residues. Trimming shortened V by 8 bases and J by 2 bases, and 11 bases separated the two germline ends. CDR3 nucleotide sequence: TGTGCCAGCGTGGGAGGAGACACAGATACGCAGTATTTT. It is translated as CASVGGDTDTQYF.

This sequence joins TRBV20-1 and TRBJ1-2; possible D gene TRBD1, 5 bases. The germline gives CDR1 DFQATT, CDR2 SNEGSKA (reference sequence). There are 12 residues in the CDR3. V lost 6 bases and J lost 6, with 14 bases in between. In nucleotides, the CDR3 is TGCAGTGCCACGCGGGGGAATGATGGCTACACCTTC. Its translation is CSATRGNDGYTF.

The table lists this clone with a few counts. The rearrangement uses TRBV5-1 and TRBJ2-1; 8 bases agree with TRBD1. Per the germline V gene, CDR1 is SGHRS and CDR2 is YFSETQ. Trimming at V came to 0 bases and at J to 8 bases, leaving 7 bases not matched to a gene. The CDR3 is made up of 15 amino acids. The CDR3 DNA is TGCGCCAGCAGCTTGGAGGGCAGGGGGCAGGATGAGCAGTTCTTC. Its protein product is CASSLEGRGQDEQFF.

This clone was recorded many times. The sample contains more than one DNA sequence encoding this CDR3. The chain recombines TRBV7-9 with TRBJ2-2; TRBD1 matches at 9 bases. Germline values: CDR1 SEHNR, CDR2 FQNEAQ (reference sequence). Unmatched junction bases numbered 2, after V lost 3 bases and J lost 3 bases. This CDR3 contains 15 residues. DNA of the CDR3: TGTGCCAGCAGCTTCCGGGACAGGGACACCGGGGAGCTGTTTTTT. Translating it yields CASSFRDRDTGELFF.

As for this clone: One end of the junction does not line up with germline, which may come from a read error. The CDR3 protein is CASSQWQEDRGTPGYERYF. The CDR3 DNA reads as TGTGCTAGCAGTCAATGGCAGGAGGACCGGGGGACACCGGGCTACGAGCGGTACTTC. V is TRBV2 and J is TRBJ2-7; D could derive from TRBD1 or TRBD2 (6 bases each). CDR1 is SNHLY, CDR2 FYNNEI, per germline. The CDR3 extends over 19 amino acids.

This rearrangement joins TRBV28 to TRBJ1-1; 7 bases are a match to TRBD1. The CDR3 runs 13 residues. V shed 5 bases, J shed 1 base, and the junction held 1 base outside the gene matches. Germline loops: CDR1 MDHEN, CDR2 SYDVKM. CDR3 loop: CASSPGGNTEAFF. DNA of the CDR3: TGTGCCAGCAGTCCAGGGGGGAACACTGAAGCTTTCTTT.

Sample share makes this clone large. This chain connects TRBV10-1 to TRBJ1-6; D remains unclear. The CDR3 runs 10 residues. Germline V gives CDR1 WNHNN, CDR2 SYGVQD (reference sequence). V dropped 7 bases and J dropped 5 bases, with 0 bases sitting between them. CDR3: CASNNSPLHF. In DNA, the CDR3 is TGCGCCAGCAATAATTCACCCCTCCACTTT.

V usage is TRBV20-1 and J usage is TRBJ2-1; the match to TRBD2 covers 7 bases. This CDR3 spans 15 amino acids. Germline V gives CDR1 DFQATT, CDR2 SNEGSKA (reference sequence). V lost 1 base, J lost 7 bases, and 10 bases stayed unmatched. CDR3 in amino acids: CSARGGSGMYNEQFF. The CDR3 DNA reads TGCAGTGCTAGAGGCGGAAGCGGGATGTATAATGAGCAGTTCTTC.

CDR3 protein: CASSNYLAGGTATQYF. The CDR3 nucleotides read TGTGCCAGCAGTAACTACCTAGCGGGGGGGACCGCGACCCAGTACTTC. The chain links TRBV12-3 or TRBV12-4 to TRBJ2-5; 12 bases are shared with TRBD2. This CDR3 is built from 16 residues. Losses at the gene ends were 5 bases for V and 7 bases for J; bases not matched to a gene: 11.

The chain uses TRBV2 and TRBJ1-3; 9 nucleotides align to TRBD1. The CDR3 covers 14 residues. CDR1 is SNHLY, CDR2 FYNNEI, per germline. The junction had 6 bases not matched to a gene; V was cut back by 5 bases and J by 7 bases. The CDR3: CASSPWDRENTIYF. The CDR3 region has the DNA TGTGCCAGCAGTCCATGGGACAGGGAGAACACCATATATTTT.

This clone has just a few counts. The chain is built from TRBV24-1 and TRBJ1-2, with D perhaps TRBD1 (6 bases). V was trimmed by 12 bases and J by 0 bases, leaving 22 bases between them. This CDR3 has 16 amino acids. Germline values: CDR1 KGHDR, CDR2 SFDVKD. CDR3: CAPDRLSPSSNYGYTF. The CDR3 bases are TGTGCCCCCGACAGGCTAAGCCCTTCGTCTAACTATGGCTACACCTTC.

The genes are TRBV28 and TRBJ2-7; 7 bases map to TRBD1. There are 12 residues in the CDR3. With 6 bases clipped from V and 2 bases from J, the junction kept 1 base outside the gene matches. CDR1 is MDHEN and CDR2 is SYDVKM in the germline V gene. CDR3 sequence (DNA): TGTGCCAGCAGGGGACAGCCCTACGAGCAGTACTTC. Protein sequence: CASRGQPYEQYF.

This clone is medium-sized (0.01 to 0.1%) in the sample. V and J are TRBV27 and TRBJ1-1; 8 bases agree with TRBD1. Germline-derived CDR1 and CDR2 are MNHEY and SMNVEV (reference sequence). The CDR3 consists of 16 residues. The ends lost 4 bases at V and 3 bases at J; junction bases unmatched: 10. Written as DNA, the CDR3 is TGTGCCAGCAGTTCCCAGGGGGCGGGTTGGGACACTGAAGCTTTCTTT. Translated: CASSSQGAGWDTEAFF.

A note on this clone: An end of the junction does not agree with germline; a read error may underlie this. CDR3 in amino acids: CSARVESAERFF. The CDR3 coding sequence is TGCAGTGCTAGGGTCGAGAGTGCTGAGCGGTTCTTC. The chain is built from TRBV20-1 and TRBJ2-1, with no clear D. The CDR3 covers 12 residues. Germline-derived CDR1 and CDR2 are DFQATT and SNEGSKA (reference sequence).

V and J are TRBV2 and TRBJ2-3, with 9 bases that match TRBD2. From germline, CDR1 is SNHLY and CDR2 FYNNEI. Trimming removed 5 bases from V and 2 bases from J; junction bases left unmatched: 5. The CDR3 spans 15 residues. This CDR3 reads CASSPSGIFTDTQYF. The CDR3, as DNA: TGTGCCAGCAGTCCTAGCGGGATCTTCACAGATACGCAGTATTTT.

The chain uses TRBV11-2 and TRBJ2-1; either TRBD1 or TRBD2 may fit D (6 bases each). V lost 3 bases and J 0 bases, leaving 15 bases between the germline ends. In germline, CDR1 is SGHAT, CDR2 FQNNGV. This CDR3 is built from 17 residues. CDR3 DNA: TGTGCCAGCAGCTTCGAACGGGGGCTTAGCTCCTACAATGAGCAGTTCTTC. Protein sequence: CASSFERGLSSYNEQFF.

The chain joins TRBV5-1 to TRBJ2-7, with TRBD1 matching 7 bases. This CDR3 has 14 amino acids. Unmatched junction bases numbered 7, after V lost 4 bases and J lost 3 bases. CDR1 is SGHRS, CDR2 YFSETQ, per germline. CDR3 sequence reads: CASSLTGAYYEQYF. CDR3 coding DNA: TGCGCCAGCAGCCTCACAGGGGCCTACTACGAGCAGTACTTC.